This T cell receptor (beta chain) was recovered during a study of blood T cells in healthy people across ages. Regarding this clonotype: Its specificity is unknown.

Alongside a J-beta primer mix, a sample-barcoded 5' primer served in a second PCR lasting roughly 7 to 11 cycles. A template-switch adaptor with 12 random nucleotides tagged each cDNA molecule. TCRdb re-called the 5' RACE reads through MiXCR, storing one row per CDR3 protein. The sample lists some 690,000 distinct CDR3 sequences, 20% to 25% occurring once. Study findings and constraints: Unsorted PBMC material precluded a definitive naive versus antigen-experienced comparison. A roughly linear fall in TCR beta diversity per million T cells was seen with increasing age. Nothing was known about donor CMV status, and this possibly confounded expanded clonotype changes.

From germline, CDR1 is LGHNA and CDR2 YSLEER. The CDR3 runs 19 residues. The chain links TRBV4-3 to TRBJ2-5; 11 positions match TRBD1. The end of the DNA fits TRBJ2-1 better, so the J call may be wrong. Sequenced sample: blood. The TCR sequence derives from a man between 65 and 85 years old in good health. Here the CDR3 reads CASSQRIPDRGRIDNEQFF. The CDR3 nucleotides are TGCGCCAGCAGCCAAAGGATCCCGGACAGGGGGCGCATAGACAATGAGCAGTTCTTC.